This T cell receptor beta chain was sequenced in a study of memory CD4+ T cells and cytomegalovirus serostatus. Study background: This sample comes from healthy Belgian adults, several CMV seropositive, approximately 24 seronegative.

A note on this clone: Antigen: not known.

Trimming took off 2 bases at V and 0 bases at J, with 9 bases between the two ends. This CDR3 has 15 residues. CDR1 is MNHNS, CDR2 SASEGT, per germline. TCRdb's table, derived via immunoSEQ multiplex PCR, lists solely in-frame clones and lacks some. The sample gives fewer than 40,000 clones, around 79% of which show up once; less than 6% is in the top ten. The sort gate was single viable CD3+CD4+CD8-CD45RO+ cells for memory CD4+ T cells. Serum IgG to CMV pp150, pp28, p38 and p52 defined serostatus. General observations from the study: A US-trained random forest predicted CMV serostatus with median AUC about 0.92. The CMV-associated TCR signature appears largely within the CD4+ memory repertoire.

Sequencing input: memory CD4+ T cells from blood. The TCR was taken from an adult in good health and CMV-seropositive. The genes are TRBV6-1 and TRBJ2-3; D may correspond to TRBD1 or TRBD2 (5 bases each). CDR3 sequence reads: CASSEWGPSTDTQYF. In nucleotides, the CDR3 is TGTGCCAGCAGTGAATGGGGACCCAGCACAGATACGCAGTATTTT.